The present T cell receptor beta chain was sequenced within a study of CD8+ T cells in alopecia areata. The sequencing template was cDNA reverse transcribed from extracted RNA. Here immunoSEQ multiplex PCR was the method, and the copy in TCRdb shows in-frame clones only, minus some. The sample includes approximately 12,000 clones, about 59% seen only once; the top ten take less than 15%. Germline V CDR1 and CDR2: SGHTA, FQGTGA. The CDR3 loop spans 15 amino acids. The V gene end was trimmed by 3 bases and the J gene end by 2 bases; junction bases not matched to a gene: 4. Both peripheral blood and punch biopsies of lesional scalp skin were obtained from patients who had alopecia areata.

The V call is TRBV7-3, the J call TRBJ2-3; TRBD2 matches at 8 bases. Sequenced input: skin. The source of this sequence is a human donor with alopecia areata. The CDR3 here is CASSFVAGFTDTQYF. CDR3 nucleotide sequence: TGTGCCAGCAGCTTTGTAGCGGGGTTCACAGATACGCAGTATTTT.